This note documents a single TCR beta chain sequence. The protocol was immunoSEQ multiplex PCR, while the TCRdb copy is restricted to in-frame clones and leaves out a portion. This sample carries about 20,000 clones, about 87% of them seen once, and the ten largest clones take more than 6%. This entry comes from a study of T cell changes during pregnancy in multiple sclerosis. J lost 1 base, V lost 3 bases, and 7 bases had no gene match. Germline assignment: CDR1 SQVTM and CDR2 ANQGSEA. The CDR3 loop spans 15 amino acids. Sequencing was performed on CD8+ T cells from peripheral blood mononuclear cells, taken in the third trimester of pregnancy. The chain has TRBV29-1 and TRBJ2-3; the match to TRBD2 covers 7 bases. The TCR sequence derives from a female donor in good health, enrolled as a control in a pregnancy study. The CDR3 sequence: CSVEGRGVRTDTQYF. CDR3 nucleotide sequence: TGCAGCGTTGAGGGACGGGGGGTTCGCACAGATACGCAGTATTTT.